This TCR beta chain was sequenced for a study of identical twins. Only a few counts were recorded for this clonotype. Its matching antigen is unknown. With template switching, a universal primer site was added, and the cDNA carried unique molecular identifiers. TCRdb reprocessed the 5' RACE reads via MiXCR and lists one record per CDR3 protein. The data hold 570,000 or so distinct CDR3 sequences, with 9.6% observed a single time. The study's findings and limits: Clonotypes of the beta chain that were abundant in cord blood carried fewer insertions (memory repertoires showed none). The study drew conclusions from cross-sectional statistical analysis, not from following the same donors.

The same specimen was also included in a second study, on yellow fever vaccine responses in identical twins. As that report states: Vaccine-induced T cell responses in twins were reportedly observed to appear partly convergent, partly personalized.

The sample comprised PBMCs. The clonotype comes from a woman aged 18-29 years in good health.

The CDR3 bases are TGTGCCAGCAGCCCCGACAACATCCAAGAGACCCAGTACTTC. This gives the protein CASSPDNIQETQYF. The gene calls are TRBV7-9 and TRBJ2-5; D not resolved. The CDR3 spans 14 residues. Germline V gene sequence: CDR1 SEHNR, CDR2 FQNEAQ (reference sequence). Between the trimmed V and J ends, which lost 5 bases and 1 base, there was a span of 11 bases.